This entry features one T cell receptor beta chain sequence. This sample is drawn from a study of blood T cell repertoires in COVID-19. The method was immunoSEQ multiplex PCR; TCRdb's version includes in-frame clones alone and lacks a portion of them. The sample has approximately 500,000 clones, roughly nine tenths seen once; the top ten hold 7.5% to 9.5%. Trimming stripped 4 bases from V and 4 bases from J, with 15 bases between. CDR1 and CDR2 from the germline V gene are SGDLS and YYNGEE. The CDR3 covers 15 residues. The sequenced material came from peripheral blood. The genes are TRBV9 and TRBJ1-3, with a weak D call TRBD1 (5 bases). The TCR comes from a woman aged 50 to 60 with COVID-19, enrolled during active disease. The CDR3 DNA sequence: TGTGCCAGCAGCCCACACCTCGGGGGGGGAAACACCATATATTTT. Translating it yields CASSPHLGGGNTIYF.